A selection of T cell receptor beta chains follows, all from one sample in a study of CD8 T cells in ankylosing spondylitis. TCRdb analysed the 5' RACE reads with MiXCR anew, one entry per CDR3 protein. Seen here are around 250,000 distinct CDR3 sequences, 18% observed once, and the top ten hold around 30%. Sequenced: blood, either unsorted or a sorted T cell fraction (not recorded which). The receptors stem from a male donor with ankylosing spondylitis or in good health (not recorded which). CDR3s include the opening cysteine and the closing phenylalanine or tryptophan. D genes are given only for firm matches. Only some rows state a clone size, as once, few, many or a class for expanded clones.

abundance: few
j_gene: TRBJ1-1
d_gene: .
v_gene: TRBV4-1
CDR3nt: TGCGCCAGCAGACCCGTGGAGGGTGAAGCTTTCTTT
CDR3aa: CASRPVEGEAFF

abundance: many
j_gene: TRBJ2-1
d_gene: .
v_gene: TRBV29-1
CDR3nt: TGCAGCGTCGATTCAGCGACCGCGGGGTCCTACAATGAGCAGTTCTTC
CDR3aa: CSVDSATAGSYNEQFF

abundance: once
j_gene: TRBJ2-1
d_gene: TRBD1
v_gene: TRBV5-1
CDR3nt: TGCGCCAGCAGCTCGAATACCGGACAGGTGTTTTACAATAAGCAGTTCTTC
CDR3aa: CASSSNTGQVFYNKQFF

abundance: few
j_gene: TRBJ2-1
d_gene: TRBD2
v_gene: TRBV4-2
CDR3nt: TGTGCCAGCCATAATAGCGGGAGCTCCTACAATGAGCAGTTCTTC
CDR3aa: CASHNSGSSYNEQFF

abundance: once
j_gene: TRBJ2-1
d_gene: .
v_gene: TRBV20-1
CDR3nt: TGCAGTGCTAGAGATGTTGGCGGGACATACAATGAGCAGTTCTTC
CDR3aa: CSARDVGGTYNEQFF

abundance: many
j_gene: TRBJ2-5
d_gene: TRBD1
v_gene: TRBV5-5
CDR3nt: TGTGCCAGCAGCTCCGAGTACAGGGGGGAGACCCAGTACTTC
CDR3aa: CASSSEYRGETQYF

abundance: many
j_gene: TRBJ2-2
d_gene: .
v_gene: TRBV12-3/TRBV12-4
CDR3nt: TGTGCCAGCAGCATAGTAGTCGCTGGGGCCGGGGAGCTGTTTTTT
CDR3aa: CASSIVVAGAGELFF

abundance: many
j_gene: TRBJ1-1
d_gene: .
v_gene: TRBV29-1
CDR3nt: TGCAGCGTTTTTGGCAGGGGCGTTCACACTGAAGCTTTCTTT
CDR3aa: CSVFGRGVHTEAFF

abundance: .
j_gene: TRBJ1-3
d_gene: .
v_gene: TRBV4-3
CDR3nt: TGCGCCAGCAGCCAACAACACCAAACCGGAAACACCATATATTTT
CDR3aa: CASSQQHQTGNTIYF

abundance: few
j_gene: TRBJ1-6
d_gene: .
v_gene: TRBV6-6
CDR3nt: TGTGCCAGCACGGTCGGGAATTCACCCCTCCACTTT
CDR3aa: CASTVGNSPLHF

abundance: once
j_gene: TRBJ2-7
d_gene: .
v_gene: TRBV20-1
CDR3nt: TGCAGTGCTAGAGATTCCGACCGGCTTGGGTACGAGCAGTACTTC
CDR3aa: CSARDSDRLGYEQYF

abundance: .
j_gene: TRBJ2-6
d_gene: .
v_gene: TRBV12-3/TRBV12-4
CDR3nt: TGTGCCAGCAGCTCCCGGGACGCCACCCTCTCTGGGGCCAACGTCCTGACTTTC
CDR3aa: CASSSRDATLSGANVLTF

abundance: many
j_gene: TRBJ2-7
d_gene: TRBD2
v_gene: TRBV20-1
CDR3nt: TGCAGTGCGCCGGGGAGGGAATACGAGCAGTACTTC
CDR3aa: CSAPGREYEQYF

abundance: few
j_gene: TRBJ2-1
d_gene: TRBD2
v_gene: TRBV20-1
CDR3nt: TGCAGTGCTAGAGATACGATAGCGGGAGCCATATTGGTGGGTGAGCAGTTCTTC
CDR3aa: CSARDTIAGAILVGEQFF

abundance: .
j_gene: TRBJ2-1
d_gene: .
v_gene: TRBV29-1
CDR3nt: TGCAGCGTTGAGTTGCTATGGGCCTACAATGAGCAGTTCTTC
CDR3aa: CSVELLWAYNEQFF

abundance: few
j_gene: TRBJ2-6
d_gene: TRBD2
v_gene: TRBV12-3/TRBV12-4
CDR3nt: TGTGCCAGCAGGGGGGGGACCCAGGTCGCCTCTGGGGCCAACGTCCTGACTTTC
CDR3aa: CASRGGTQVASGANVLTF

abundance: .
j_gene: TRBJ2-1
d_gene: .
v_gene: TRBV29-1
CDR3nt: TGCAGCGTTGAAGTCGGGACCTACAATGAGCAGTTCTTC
CDR3aa: CSVEVGTYNEQFF

abundance: .
j_gene: TRBJ2-6
d_gene: .
v_gene: TRBV4-1
CDR3nt: TGCGCCAGCAGCCCAACAGGGTTCTCTGGGGCCAACGTCCTGACTTTC
CDR3aa: CASSPTGFSGANVLTF

abundance: many
j_gene: TRBJ2-1
d_gene: .
v_gene: TRBV20-1
CDR3nt: TGCAGTGTCGTCAAATCTAGGGGTAATGAGCAGTTCTTC
CDR3aa: CSVVKSRGNEQFF

abundance: many
j_gene: TRBJ2-3
d_gene: .
v_gene: TRBV20-1
CDR3nt: TGCAGTGCTAGCGGAGTACAGGGTTATCTAACAGATACGCAGTATTTT
CDR3aa: CSASGVQGYLTDTQYF

abundance: .
j_gene: TRBJ1-5
d_gene: .
v_gene: TRBV4-1
CDR3nt: TGCGCCAGCAGCCCACTCTGGGAGGGCAATCAGCCCCAGCATTTT
CDR3aa: CASSPLWEGNQPQHF

abundance: .
j_gene: TRBJ2-7
d_gene: TRBD2
v_gene: TRBV5-6
CDR3nt: TGTGCCAGCAGCTTCGCACAGGGACTAGCGGTACACGAGCAGTACTTC
CDR3aa: CASSFAQGLAVHEQYF

abundance: many
j_gene: TRBJ2-1
d_gene: .
v_gene: TRBV12-3/TRBV12-4
CDR3nt: TGTGCCAGCAGTTTGTCCCTTGTCTATGAGCAGTTCTTC
CDR3aa: CASSLSLVYEQFF

abundance: .
j_gene: TRBJ2-2
d_gene: TRBD1
v_gene: TRBV6-5
CDR3nt: TGTGCCAGCAGTTACTTCAGACAGGGGGTGCTCACCGGGGAGCTGTTTTTT
CDR3aa: CASSYFRQGVLTGELFF

abundance: many
j_gene: TRBJ1-6
d_gene: TRBD1
v_gene: TRBV12-3/TRBV12-4
CDR3nt: TGTGCCAGCAGTCTGGGACAGGGGTATTCACCCCTCCACTTT
CDR3aa: CASSLGQGYSPLHF

abundance: few
j_gene: TRBJ2-1
d_gene: TRBD2
v_gene: TRBV5-1
CDR3nt: TGCGCCAGCAGCTTCGGCGGGAGTAGCATCAATGAGCAGTTCTTC
CDR3aa: CASSFGGSSINEQFF

abundance: few
j_gene: TRBJ2-5
d_gene: TRBD2
v_gene: TRBV28
CDR3nt: TGTGCCAGCAGTCCCCCAGGTGGGGGGGGAGAGACCCAGTACTTC
CDR3aa: CASSPPGGGGETQYF

abundance: many
j_gene: TRBJ2-3
d_gene: .
v_gene: TRBV4-1
CDR3nt: TGCGCCAGCAGCCAAGGGGTGGGAGTTGTAGATACGCAGTATTTT
CDR3aa: CASSQGVGVVDTQYF

abundance: .
j_gene: TRBJ2-1
d_gene: .
v_gene: TRBV5-1
CDR3nt: TGCGCCAGCAGCCAAGTGACCGTCTGGGATTACAATGAGCAGTTCTTC
CDR3aa: CASSQVTVWDYNEQFF

abundance: many
j_gene: TRBJ2-1
d_gene: .
v_gene: TRBV20-1
CDR3nt: TGCAGTGCAACTAGCTCTGATGACACCTACAATGAGCAGTTCTTC
CDR3aa: CSATSSDDTYNEQFF

abundance: .
j_gene: TRBJ2-5
d_gene: TRBD2
v_gene: TRBV12-3/TRBV12-4
CDR3nt: TGTGCCAGCAGTTCACTAGCGGGAGAAATCCGACAAGAGACCCAGTACTTC
CDR3aa: CASSSLAGEIRQETQYF

abundance: few
j_gene: TRBJ2-7
d_gene: TRBD2
v_gene: TRBV15
CDR3nt: TGTGCCACCAGTAGTACTAGCGGGAGCTACGAGCAGTACTTC
CDR3aa: CATSSTSGSYEQYF

abundance: .
j_gene: TRBJ2-2
d_gene: TRBD2
v_gene: TRBV6-5
CDR3nt: TGTGCCAGCAGTTACGGCGGGAGGGCCTTTCTACCCGGGGAGCTGTTTTTT
CDR3aa: CASSYGGRAFLPGELFF

abundance: few
j_gene: TRBJ2-1
d_gene: .
v_gene: TRBV4-3
CDR3nt: TGCGCCAGCAGCCAGATAACTAGTGGCCGATACAATGAGCAGCTCTTC
CDR3aa: CASSQITSGRYNEQLF

abundance: .
j_gene: TRBJ2-7
d_gene: TRBD1
v_gene: TRBV7-9
CDR3nt: TGTGCCAGCAGCCGTTTAGGACAGGGTGAAGAGCAGTACTTC
CDR3aa: CASSRLGQGEEQYF

abundance: few
j_gene: TRBJ2-6
d_gene: .
v_gene: TRBV6-1
CDR3nt: TGTGCCAGCAGGCCTCCGGTGGGGGGGGCCAACGTCCTGACTTTC
CDR3aa: CASRPPVGGANVLTF

abundance: many
j_gene: TRBJ2-1
d_gene: .
v_gene: TRBV6-5
CDR3nt: TGTGCCAGCAGTTTAACTCGGACATCTTACAATGAGCAGTTCTTC
CDR3aa: CASSLTRTSYNEQFF

abundance: few
j_gene: TRBJ2-7
d_gene: .
v_gene: TRBV6-1
CDR3nt: TGTGCCAGCTCTGAGGGGTTATCCCGATACGAGCAGTACTTC
CDR3aa: CASSEGLSRYEQYF

abundance: .
j_gene: TRBJ2-7
d_gene: TRBD2
v_gene: TRBV20-1
CDR3nt: TGCAGTGCTCGGACTAGCGGGGCCCCCTACGAGCAGTACTTC
CDR3aa: CSARTSGAPYEQYF

abundance: .
j_gene: TRBJ2-1
d_gene: .
v_gene: TRBV4-1
CDR3nt: TGCGCCAGCAGCCAAAGTGGCGGAAATGAGCAGTTCTTC
CDR3aa: CASSQSGGNEQFF